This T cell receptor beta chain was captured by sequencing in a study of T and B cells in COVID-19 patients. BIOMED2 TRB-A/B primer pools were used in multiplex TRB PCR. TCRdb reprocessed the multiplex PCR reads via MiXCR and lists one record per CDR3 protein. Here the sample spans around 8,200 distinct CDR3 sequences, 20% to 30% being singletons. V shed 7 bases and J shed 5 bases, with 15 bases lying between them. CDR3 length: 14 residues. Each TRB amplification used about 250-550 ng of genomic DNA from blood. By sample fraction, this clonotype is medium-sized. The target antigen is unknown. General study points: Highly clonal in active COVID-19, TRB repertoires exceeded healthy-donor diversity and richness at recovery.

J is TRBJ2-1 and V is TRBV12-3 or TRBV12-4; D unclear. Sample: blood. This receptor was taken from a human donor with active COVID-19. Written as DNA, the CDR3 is TGTGCCAGCACCCTGACCCCCATCGACAATGAGCAGTTCTTC. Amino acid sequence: CASTLTPIDNEQFF.